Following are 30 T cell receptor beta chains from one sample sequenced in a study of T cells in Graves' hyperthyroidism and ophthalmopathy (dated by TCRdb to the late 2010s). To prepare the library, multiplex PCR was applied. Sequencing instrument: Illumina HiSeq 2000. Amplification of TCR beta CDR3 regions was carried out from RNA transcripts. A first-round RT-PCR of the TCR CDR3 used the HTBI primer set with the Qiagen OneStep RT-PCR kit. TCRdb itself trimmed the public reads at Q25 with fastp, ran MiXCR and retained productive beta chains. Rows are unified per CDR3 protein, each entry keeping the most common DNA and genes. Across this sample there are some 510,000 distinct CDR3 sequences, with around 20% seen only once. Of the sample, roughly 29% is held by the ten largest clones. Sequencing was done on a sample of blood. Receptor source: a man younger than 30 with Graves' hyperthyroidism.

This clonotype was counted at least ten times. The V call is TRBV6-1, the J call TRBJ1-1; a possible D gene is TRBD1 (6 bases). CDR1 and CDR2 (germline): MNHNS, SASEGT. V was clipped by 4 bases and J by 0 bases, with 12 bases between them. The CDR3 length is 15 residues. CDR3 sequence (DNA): TGTGCCAGCAGTGGGCCGACAGGCCTGAACACTGAAGCTTTCTTT. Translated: CASSGPTGLNTEAFF.

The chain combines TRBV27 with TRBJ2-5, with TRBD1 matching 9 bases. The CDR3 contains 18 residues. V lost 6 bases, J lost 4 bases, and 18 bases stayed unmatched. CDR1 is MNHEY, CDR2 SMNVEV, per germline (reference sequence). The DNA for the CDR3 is TGTGCCAGCAGCTCCAGAGGGCGGGACAGGGCAAGGGGAGAGACCCAGTACTTC. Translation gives CASSSRGRDRARGETQYF.

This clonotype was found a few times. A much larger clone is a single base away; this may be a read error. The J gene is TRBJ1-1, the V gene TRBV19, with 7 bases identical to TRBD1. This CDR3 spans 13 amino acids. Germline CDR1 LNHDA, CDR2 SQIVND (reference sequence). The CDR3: CASSPTGETEACF. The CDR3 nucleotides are TGTGCCAGTAGCCCCACAGGGGAGACTGAAGCTTGCTTT. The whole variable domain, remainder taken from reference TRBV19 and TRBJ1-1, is DGGITQSPKYLFRKEGQNVTLSCEQNLNHDAMYWYRQDPGQGLRLIYYSQIVNDFQKGDIAEGYSVSREKKESFPLTVTSAQKNPTAFYLCASSPTGETEACFGQGTRLTVV.

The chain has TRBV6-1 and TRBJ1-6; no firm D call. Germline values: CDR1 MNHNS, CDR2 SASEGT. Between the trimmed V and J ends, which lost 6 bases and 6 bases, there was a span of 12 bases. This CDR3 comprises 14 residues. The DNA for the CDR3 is TGTGCCAGCAGCGGAGGGTTCCCTAATTCACCCCTCCACTTT. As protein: CASSGGFPNSPLHF.

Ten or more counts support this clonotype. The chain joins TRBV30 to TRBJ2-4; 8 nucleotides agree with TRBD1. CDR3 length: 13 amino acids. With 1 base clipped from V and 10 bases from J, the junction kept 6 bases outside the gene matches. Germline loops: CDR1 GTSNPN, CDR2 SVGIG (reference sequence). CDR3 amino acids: CAWSAGTGNIQYF. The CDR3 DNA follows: TGTGCCTGGAGTGCCGGGACAGGAAATATTCAGTACTTC.

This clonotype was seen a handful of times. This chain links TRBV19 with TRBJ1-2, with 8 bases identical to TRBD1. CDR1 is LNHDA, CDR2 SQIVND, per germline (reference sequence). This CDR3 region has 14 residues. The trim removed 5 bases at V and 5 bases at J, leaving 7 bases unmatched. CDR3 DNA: TGTGCCAGTAGTCCGACGACAGGGGAGTATGGCTACACCTTC. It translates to CASSPTTGEYGYTF.

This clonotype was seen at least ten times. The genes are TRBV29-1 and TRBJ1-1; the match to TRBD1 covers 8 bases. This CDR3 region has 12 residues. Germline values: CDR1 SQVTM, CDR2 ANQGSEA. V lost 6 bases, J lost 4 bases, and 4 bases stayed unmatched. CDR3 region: CSVADRGTEAFF. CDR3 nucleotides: TGCAGCGTCGCCGACAGGGGCACTGAAGCTTTCTTT.

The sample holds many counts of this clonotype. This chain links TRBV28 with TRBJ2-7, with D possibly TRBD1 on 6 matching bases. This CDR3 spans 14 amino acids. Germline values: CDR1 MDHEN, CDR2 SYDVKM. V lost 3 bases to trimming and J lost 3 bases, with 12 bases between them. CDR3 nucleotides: TGTGCCAGCAGTTTCTTACAGGGCAGCTACGAGCAGTACTTC. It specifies CASSFLQGSYEQYF.

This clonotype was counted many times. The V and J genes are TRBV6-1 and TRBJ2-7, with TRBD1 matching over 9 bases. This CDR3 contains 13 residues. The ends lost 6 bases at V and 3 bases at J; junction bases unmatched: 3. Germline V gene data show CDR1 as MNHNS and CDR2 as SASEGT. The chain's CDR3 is CASRATGGYEQYF. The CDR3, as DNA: TGTGCCAGCAGAGCGACAGGGGGCTACGAGCAGTACTTC.

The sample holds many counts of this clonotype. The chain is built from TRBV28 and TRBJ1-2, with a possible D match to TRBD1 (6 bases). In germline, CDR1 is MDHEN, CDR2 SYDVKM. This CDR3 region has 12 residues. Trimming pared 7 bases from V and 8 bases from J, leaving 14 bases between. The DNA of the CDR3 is TGTGCCAGCACACAGGGTAATGGAGGCTACACCTTC. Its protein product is CASTQGNGGYTF.

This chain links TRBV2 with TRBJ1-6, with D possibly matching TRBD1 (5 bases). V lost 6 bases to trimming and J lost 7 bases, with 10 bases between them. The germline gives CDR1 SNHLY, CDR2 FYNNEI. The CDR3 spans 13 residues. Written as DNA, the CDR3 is TGTGCCAGCAGGGGTCAGGGAAATTCACCCCTCCACTTT. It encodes CASRGQGNSPLHF.

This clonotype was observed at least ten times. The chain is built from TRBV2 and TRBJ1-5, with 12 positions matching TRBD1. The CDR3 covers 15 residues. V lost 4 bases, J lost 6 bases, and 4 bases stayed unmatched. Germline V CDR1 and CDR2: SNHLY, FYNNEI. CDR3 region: CASSAGTGGGQPQHF. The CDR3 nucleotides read TGTGCCAGCAGTGCCGGGACAGGGGGCGGTCAGCCCCAGCATTTT.

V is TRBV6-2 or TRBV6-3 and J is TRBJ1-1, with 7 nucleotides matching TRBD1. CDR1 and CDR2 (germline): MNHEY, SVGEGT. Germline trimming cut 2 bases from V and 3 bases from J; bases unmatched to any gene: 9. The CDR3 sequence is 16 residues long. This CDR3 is CASSYGAGGRDTEAFF. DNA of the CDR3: TGTGCCAGCAGTTACGGGGCAGGGGGAAGGGACACTGAAGCTTTCTTT.

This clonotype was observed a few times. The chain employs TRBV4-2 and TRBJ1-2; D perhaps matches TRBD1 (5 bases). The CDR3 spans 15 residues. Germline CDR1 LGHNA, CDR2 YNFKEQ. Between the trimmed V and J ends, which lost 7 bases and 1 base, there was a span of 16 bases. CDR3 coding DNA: TGTGCCAGCACGGACATGACGAGGGGTAACTATGGCTACACCTTC. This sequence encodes CASTDMTRGNYGYTF.

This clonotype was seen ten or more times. This CDR3 reads CASSVAGGTYEQYF. The DNA for the CDR3 is TGTGCCAGCAGTGTTGCGGGGGGAACCTACGAGCAGTACTTC. V gene TRBV25-1 combines with J gene TRBJ2-7, with 8 bases fitting TRBD2. Looked up from germline, CDR1 is MGHDK and CDR2 is SYGVNS. The CDR3 totals 14 residues. V lost 4 bases to trimming and J lost 2 bases; unmatched junction nucleotides: 4.

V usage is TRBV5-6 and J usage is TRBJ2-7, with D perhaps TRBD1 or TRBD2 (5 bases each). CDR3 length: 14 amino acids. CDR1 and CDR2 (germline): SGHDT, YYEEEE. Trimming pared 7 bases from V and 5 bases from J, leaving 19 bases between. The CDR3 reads CASALGAGNNEQYF. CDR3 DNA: TGTGCCAGCGCCCTCGGGGCCGGAAACAACGAGCAGTACTTC.

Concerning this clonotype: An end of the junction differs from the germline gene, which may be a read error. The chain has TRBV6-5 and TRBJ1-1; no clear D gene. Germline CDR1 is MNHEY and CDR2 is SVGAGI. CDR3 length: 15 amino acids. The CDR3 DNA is TGTGCCAGCAGTTACTTTCAGATTCCTAAAACTGATGCTTTCTTT. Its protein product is CASSYFQIPKTDAFF.

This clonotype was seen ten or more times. This CDR3 reads CASSNVRWTQYF. The CDR3 nucleotides are TGTGCCAGCAGTAACGTGAGGTGGACCCAGTACTTC. The chain uses TRBV12-3 or TRBV12-4 and TRBJ2-5, with D hard to call. The CDR3 runs to 12 residues. Trimming took 5 bases from V and 7 from J, leaving 11 bases between them.

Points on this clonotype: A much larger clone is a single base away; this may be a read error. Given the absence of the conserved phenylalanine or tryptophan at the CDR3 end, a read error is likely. The CDR3 protein is CASSDINQPQHV. The CDR3 DNA sequence: TGTGCCAGTAGTGACATCAATCAGCCCCAGCATGTT. The J gene is TRBJ1-5, the V gene TRBV19; D call uncertain. From germline, CDR1 is LNHDA and CDR2 SQIVND (reference sequence). The CDR3 has 12 residues. V lost 5 bases and J lost 3, with 5 bases in between.

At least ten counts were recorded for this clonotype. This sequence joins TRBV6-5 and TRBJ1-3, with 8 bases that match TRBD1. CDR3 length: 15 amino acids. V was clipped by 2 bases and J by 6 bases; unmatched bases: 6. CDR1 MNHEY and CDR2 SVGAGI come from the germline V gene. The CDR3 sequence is CASSYPGQGPNTIYF. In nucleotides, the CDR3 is TGTGCCAGCAGTTACCCTGGACAGGGCCCAAACACCATATATTTT.

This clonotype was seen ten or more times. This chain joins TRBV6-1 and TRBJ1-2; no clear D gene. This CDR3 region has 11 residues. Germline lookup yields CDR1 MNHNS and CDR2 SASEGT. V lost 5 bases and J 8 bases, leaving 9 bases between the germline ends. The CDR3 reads CASSQEGGYTF. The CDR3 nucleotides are TGTGCCAGCAGTCAAGAGGGAGGCTACACCTTC.

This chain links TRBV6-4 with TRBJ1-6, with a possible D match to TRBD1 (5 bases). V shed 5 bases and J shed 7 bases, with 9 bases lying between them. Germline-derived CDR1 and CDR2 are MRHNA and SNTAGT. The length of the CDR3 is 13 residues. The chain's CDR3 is CASSLDRNSPLHF. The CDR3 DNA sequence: TGTGCCAGCAGTCTCGACAGAAATTCACCCCTCCACTTT.

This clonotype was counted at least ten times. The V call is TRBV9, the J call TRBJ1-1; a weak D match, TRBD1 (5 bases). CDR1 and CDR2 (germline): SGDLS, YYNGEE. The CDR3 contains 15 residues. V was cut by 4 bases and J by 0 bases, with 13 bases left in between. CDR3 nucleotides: TGTGCCAGCAGCCCCGGGGCCTCCATGAACACTGAAGCTTTCTTT. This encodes CASSPGASMNTEAFF.

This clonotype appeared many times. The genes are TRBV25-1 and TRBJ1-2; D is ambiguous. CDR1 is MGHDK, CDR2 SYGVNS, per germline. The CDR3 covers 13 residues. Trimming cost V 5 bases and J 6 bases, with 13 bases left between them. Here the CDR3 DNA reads TGTGCCAGCAGTTCCGGACCGTATGATGGCTACACCTTC. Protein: CASSSGPYDGYTF.

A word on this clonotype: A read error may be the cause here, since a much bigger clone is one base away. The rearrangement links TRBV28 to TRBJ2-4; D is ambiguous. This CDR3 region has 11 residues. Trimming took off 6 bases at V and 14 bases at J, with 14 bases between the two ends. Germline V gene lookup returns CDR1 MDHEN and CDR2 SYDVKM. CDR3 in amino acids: CASSDSNIKYF. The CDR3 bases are TGTGCCAGCAGCGATTCAAATATTAAGTACTTC.

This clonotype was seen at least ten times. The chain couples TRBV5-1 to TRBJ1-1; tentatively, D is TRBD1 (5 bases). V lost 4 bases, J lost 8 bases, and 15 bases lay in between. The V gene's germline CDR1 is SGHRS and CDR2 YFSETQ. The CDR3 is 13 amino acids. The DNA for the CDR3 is TGCGCCAGCAGCATCCAGCAGGGAGGCGAAGCTTTCTTT. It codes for CASSIQQGGEAFF.

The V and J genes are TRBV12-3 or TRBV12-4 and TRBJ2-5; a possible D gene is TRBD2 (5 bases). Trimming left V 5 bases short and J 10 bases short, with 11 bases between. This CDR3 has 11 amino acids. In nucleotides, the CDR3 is TGTGCCAGCAGTGCCGGGGTGAGCCAGTACTTC. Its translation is CASSAGVSQYF.

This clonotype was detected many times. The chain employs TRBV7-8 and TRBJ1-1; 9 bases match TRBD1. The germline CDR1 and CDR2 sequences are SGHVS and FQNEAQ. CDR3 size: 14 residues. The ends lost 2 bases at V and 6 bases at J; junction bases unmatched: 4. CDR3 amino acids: CASSLWDRDAEAFF. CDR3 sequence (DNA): TGTGCCAGCAGCTTATGGGACAGGGACGCTGAAGCTTTCTTT. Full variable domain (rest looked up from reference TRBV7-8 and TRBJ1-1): GAGVSQSPRYKVAKRGQDVALRCDPISGHVSLFWYQQALGQGPEFLTYFQNEAQLDKSGLPSDRFFAERPEGSVSTLKIQRTQQEDSAVYLCASSLWDRDAEAFFGQGTRLTVV.

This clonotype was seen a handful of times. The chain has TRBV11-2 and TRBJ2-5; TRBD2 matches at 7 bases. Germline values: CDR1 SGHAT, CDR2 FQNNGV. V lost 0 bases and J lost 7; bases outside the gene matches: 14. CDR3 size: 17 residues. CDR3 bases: TGTGCCAGCAGCTTAGATCCCCCCCCTGTAGGGGAGGGGACCCAGTACTTC. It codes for CASSLDPPPVGEGTQYF.

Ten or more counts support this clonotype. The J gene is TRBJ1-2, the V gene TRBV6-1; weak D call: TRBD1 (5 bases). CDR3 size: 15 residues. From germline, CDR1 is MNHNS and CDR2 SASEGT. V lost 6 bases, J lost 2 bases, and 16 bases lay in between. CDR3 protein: CASSSTRDGNYGYTF. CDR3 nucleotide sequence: TGTGCCAGCAGCTCAACCCGGGACGGGAACTATGGCTACACCTTC.